This is a list of T cell receptor beta chains from one sample in a study of T cell clonotyping in hematopoietic cell transplantation. The repertoire was sequenced with immunoSEQ multiplex PCR; TCRdb's copy has only in-frame clones and lacks some. The profile shows about 45,000 clones, around 80% of them singletons. The sequencing used peripheral blood mononuclear cells, collected before stem cell transplant. Receptor source: a man in his sixties with myelodysplastic syndrome. Some clones in this sample may be carry-over from other donors' samples. Both conserved end residues are part of each CDR3. A D gene is named only where the DNA matches it firmly. The size entry is marked missing in some rows and otherwise reads once, few, many or a size class.

v_call	d_call	j_call	clone_size	cdr3_nt	cdr3_aa
TRBV14	-	TRBJ2-3	few	TGTGCCAGCAGCCAAGATTACTACACAGATACGCAGTATTTT	CASSQDYYTDTQYF
TRBV4-3	TRBD2	TRBJ2-5	-	TGCGCCAGCAGCCAACTACTAGCGGACAAAGAGACCCAGTACTTC	CASSQLLADKETQYF
TRBV7-9	TRBD1	TRBJ2-7	-	TGTGCCAGCAGCCCAGGACAGGGAAGGAACGAGCAGTACTTC	CASSPGQGRNEQYF
TRBV2	-	TRBJ1-1	-	TGTGCCAGCAGTCCCGCCACTGAAGCTTTCTTT	CASSPATEAFF
TRBV11-2	TRBD1	TRBJ2-7	-	TGTGCCAGCAGCCGTTACAGGGGTGGCTACGAGCAGTACTTC	CASSRYRGGYEQYF
TRBV11-2	-	TRBJ1-1	once	TGTGCCAGCAGCTTAGATCGTCAGAACACTGAAGCTTTCTTT	CASSLDRQNTEAFF
TRBV30	TRBD2	TRBJ2-3	-	TGTGCCTGGGAACAGAGCGGGGGGGTCCCGTATTTT	CAWEQSGGVPYF
TRBV4-2	-	TRBJ1-5	-	TGTGCCAGCAGCCAGAGCTTGAACCGGGACGATAATCAGCCCCAGCATTTT	CASSQSLNRDDNQPQHF
TRBV6-6	TRBD1	TRBJ1-6	-	TGTGCCAGCAGAGAGCCCGGACAGGGAGGAAGGTCACCCCTCCACTTT	CASREPGQGGRSPLHF
TRBV19	TRBD1	TRBJ2-7	few	TGTGCCAGTAGTATTGACAGGGGAGGCTACGAGCAGTACTTC	CASSIDRGGYEQYF
TRBV28	TRBD1	TRBJ1-2	-	TGTGCCAGCAGGCGACAGGGGCTGAACTATGGCTACACCTTC	CASRRQGLNYGYTF
TRBV11-2	-	TRBJ2-3	-	TGTGCCAGCAGCCCCCAGGGATGGGGTTACACAGATACGCAGTATTTT	CASSPQGWGYTDTQYF
TRBV10-2	-	TRBJ1-3	-	TGCGCCAGCAGTGAAAGGTCTGGAAACACCATATATTTT	CASSERSGNTIYF
TRBV9	TRBD1	TRBJ1-6	-	TGTGCCAGCAGCTTCGGACAGGGAATTTCACCCCTCCACTTT	CASSFGQGISPLHF
TRBV5-1	-	TRBJ1-5	-	TGCGCCAGCAGCCTCGGGACGAATAGCAATCAGCCCCAGCATTTT	CASSLGTNSNQPQHF
TRBV7-6	-	TRBJ1-5	-	TGTGCCAGCAGCTTAGTAGCGGGTGGCAATCAGCCCCAGCATTTT	CASSLVAGGNQPQHF
TRBV6-5	TRBD1	TRBJ1-3	-	TGTGCCAGCCGGACAGGGGGCTTTGGAAACACCATATATTTT	CASRTGGFGNTIYF
TRBV7-9	TRBD1	TRBJ1-5	-	TGTGCCAGCAGCCTAGAGGGGATTCCAGGGGGCGGGCAGCCCCAGCATTTT	CASSLEGIPGGGQPQHF
TRBV19	TRBD1	TRBJ1-2	once	TGTGCCAGTATGGATCAGGGGGCAAGGGGTGGCTACACCTTC	CASMDQGARGGYTF
TRBV7-9	-	TRBJ1-1	-	TGTGCCAGCAGCTTAGGGGCGGTCACTGAAGCTTTCTTT	CASSLGAVTEAFF
TRBV10-3	-	TRBJ2-1	once	TGTGCCATCAGTGGTTCAGAATACAATGAGCAGTTCTTC	CAISGSEYNEQFF
TRBV5-5	-	TRBJ2-5	-	TGTGCCAGCAGCTTTAGGACAGACCAAGAGACCCAGTACTTC	CASSFRTDQETQYF
TRBV7-2	TRBD2	TRBJ2-7	-	TGTGCCAGCAGCCCCCAGAGCGGGGGGGCCTACGAGCAGTACTTC	CASSPQSGGAYEQYF
TRBV7-2	-	TRBJ1-2	-	TGTGCCAGCAGCTTGTGGCAGGGGAACTATGGCTACACCTTC	CASSLWQGNYGYTF
TRBV27	TRBD2	TRBJ2-7	-	TGTGCCAGCAGTTCCCCCGGGGGGGGCCCCTCCTACGAGCAGTACTTC	CASSSPGGGPSYEQYF
TRBV28	TRBD1	TRBJ1-2	-	TGTGCCAGCGGGGAGGACAGGGAAAATGGCTACACCTTC	CASGEDRENGYTF
TRBV29-1	TRBD1	TRBJ1-2	-	TGCAGCGCGCTTATAGGACAGGGCTATGGCTACACCTTC	CSALIGQGYGYTF
TRBV7-8	TRBD1	TRBJ1-2	few	TGTGCCAGCAGCCACCGGGACAGGGGTATAGGTGGCTACACCTTC	CASSHRDRGIGGYTF
TRBV6-1	-	TRBJ1-5	-	TGTGCCAGCAGTGAGGTGGGAGTAACGAGCAATCAGCCCCAGCATTTT	CASSEVGVTSNQPQHF
TRBV7-9	-	TRBJ2-6	-	TGTGCCAGCACCTTCTGGGGTCGTGGGGCCAACGTCCTGACTTTC	CASTFWGRGANVLTF
TRBV10-2	TRBD1	TRBJ2-7	-	TGCGCCAGCAGTGACTTCCCCGGGACAGGGGGTTACGAGCAGTACTTC	CASSDFPGTGGYEQYF
TRBV19	TRBD1	TRBJ1-5	-	TGTGCCAGTAGTGGTGTGGCAGGGGGTAGGCAGCCCCAGCATTTT	CASSGVAGGRQPQHF
TRBV19	-	TRBJ1-1	once	TGTGCCAGTAGTAGCCCCAGGGGTGGGCAGCTGAACACTGAAGCTTTCTTT	CASSSPRGGQLNTEAFF
TRBV10-3	-	TRBJ1-4	-	TGTGCCACCACTGACCTTCACGATGAAAAACTGTTTTTT	CATTDLHDEKLFF
TRBV5-1	-	TRBJ2-2	-	TGCGCCAGCTCCGTAACGAACACCGGGGAGCTGTTTTTT	CASSVTNTGELFF
TRBV18	-	TRBJ1-3	few	TGTGCCAGCTCACGTGCAGGGTCTGCCGGAAACACCATATATTTT	CASSRAGSAGNTIYF
TRBV11-3	TRBD2	TRBJ2-1	-	TGTGCCAGCAGCGTCGGGGGGGCTGAGCAGTTCTTC	CASSVGGAEQFF
TRBV18	-	TRBJ1-1	-	TGTGCCAGCTCTCAATTTAACAGCTGGAACACTGAAGCTTTCTTT	CASSQFNSWNTEAFF
TRBV7-9	-	TRBJ2-1	-	TGTGCCAGCAGCTTAATGAATTACAATGAGCAGTTCTTC	CASSLMNYNEQFF
TRBV7-2	TRBD2	TRBJ2-1	-	TGTGCCAGCAGCTTGGATCTTAGCGGGAATGAGCAGTTCTTC	CASSLDLSGNEQFF